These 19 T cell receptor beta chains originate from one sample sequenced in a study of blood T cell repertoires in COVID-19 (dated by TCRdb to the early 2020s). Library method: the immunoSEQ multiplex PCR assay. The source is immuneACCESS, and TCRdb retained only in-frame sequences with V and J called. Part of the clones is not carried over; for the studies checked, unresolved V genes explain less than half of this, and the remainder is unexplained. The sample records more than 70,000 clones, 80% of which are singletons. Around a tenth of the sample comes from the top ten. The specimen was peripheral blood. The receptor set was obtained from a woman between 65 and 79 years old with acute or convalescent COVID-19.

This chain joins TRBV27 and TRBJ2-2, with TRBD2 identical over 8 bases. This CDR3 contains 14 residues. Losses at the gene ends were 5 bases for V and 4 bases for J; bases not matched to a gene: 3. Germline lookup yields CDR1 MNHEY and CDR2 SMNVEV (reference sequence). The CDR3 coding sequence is TGTGCCAGCAGTACCACTAGCGGCACCGGGGAGCTGTTTTTT. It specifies CASSTTSGTGELFF.

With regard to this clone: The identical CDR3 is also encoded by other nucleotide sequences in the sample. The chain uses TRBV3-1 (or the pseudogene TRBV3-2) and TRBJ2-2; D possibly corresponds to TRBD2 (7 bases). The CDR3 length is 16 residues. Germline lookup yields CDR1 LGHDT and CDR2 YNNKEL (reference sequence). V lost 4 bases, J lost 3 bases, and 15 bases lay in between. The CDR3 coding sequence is TGTGCCAGCAGCCGGGGAGGGGGTCGGGACACCGGGGAGCTGTTTTTT. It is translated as CASSRGGGRDTGELFF.

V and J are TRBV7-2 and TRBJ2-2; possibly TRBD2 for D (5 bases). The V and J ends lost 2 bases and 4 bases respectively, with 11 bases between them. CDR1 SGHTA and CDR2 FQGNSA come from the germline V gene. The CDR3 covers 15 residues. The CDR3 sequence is CASSLNSAPTGELFF. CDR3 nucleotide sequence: TGTGCCAGCAGCTTAAATAGCGCTCCCACCGGGGAGCTGTTTTTT.

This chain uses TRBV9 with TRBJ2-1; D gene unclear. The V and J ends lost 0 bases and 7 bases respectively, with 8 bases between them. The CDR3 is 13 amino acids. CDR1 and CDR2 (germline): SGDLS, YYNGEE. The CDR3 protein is CASSVAGANEQFF. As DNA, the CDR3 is TGTGCCAGCAGCGTAGCTGGAGCGAATGAGCAGTTCTTC.

CDR3 loop: CASSLIDQGAETQYF. CDR3 nucleotides: TGTGCCAGCAGTTTAATCGACCAGGGGGCGGAGACCCAGTACTTC. The J gene is TRBJ2-5, the V gene TRBV28; TRBD1 agrees at 8 bases. The junction had 7 bases not matched to a gene; V was cut back by 2 bases and J by 5 bases. Per germline, CDR1 MDHEN and CDR2 SYDVKM. CDR3 length equals 15 residues.

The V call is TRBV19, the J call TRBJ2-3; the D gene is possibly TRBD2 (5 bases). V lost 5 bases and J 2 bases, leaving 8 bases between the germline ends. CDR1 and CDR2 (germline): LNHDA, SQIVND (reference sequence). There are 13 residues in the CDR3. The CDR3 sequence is CASSVTITDTQYF. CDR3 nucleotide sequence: TGTGCCAGTAGTGTGACTATCACAGATACGCAGTATTTT.

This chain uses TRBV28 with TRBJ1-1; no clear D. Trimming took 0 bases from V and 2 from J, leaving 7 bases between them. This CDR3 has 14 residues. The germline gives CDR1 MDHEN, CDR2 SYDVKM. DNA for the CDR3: TGTGCCAGCAGTTTATGGGCGGTAAACACTGAAGCTTTCTTT. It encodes CASSLWAVNTEAFF.

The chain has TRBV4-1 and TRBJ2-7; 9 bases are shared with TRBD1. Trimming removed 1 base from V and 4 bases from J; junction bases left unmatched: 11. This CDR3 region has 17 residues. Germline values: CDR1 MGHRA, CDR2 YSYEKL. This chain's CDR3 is CASSQVHSGTGFYEQYF. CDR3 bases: TGCGCCAGCAGCCAAGTTCATTCCGGGACAGGGTTTTACGAGCAGTACTTC.

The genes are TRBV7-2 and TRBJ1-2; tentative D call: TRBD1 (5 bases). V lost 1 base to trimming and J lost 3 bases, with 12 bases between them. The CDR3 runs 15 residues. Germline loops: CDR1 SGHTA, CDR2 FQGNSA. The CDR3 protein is CASSLDAGFHYGYTF. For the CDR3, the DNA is TGTGCCAGCAGCTTAGATGCAGGGTTCCACTATGGCTACACCTTC. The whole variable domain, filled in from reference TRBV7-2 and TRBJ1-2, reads GAGVSQSPSNKVTEKGKDVELRCDPISGHTALYWYRQSLGQGLEFLIYFQGNSAPDKSGLPSDRFSAERTGGSVSTLTIQRTQQEDSAVYLCASSLDAGFHYGYTFGSGTRLTVV.

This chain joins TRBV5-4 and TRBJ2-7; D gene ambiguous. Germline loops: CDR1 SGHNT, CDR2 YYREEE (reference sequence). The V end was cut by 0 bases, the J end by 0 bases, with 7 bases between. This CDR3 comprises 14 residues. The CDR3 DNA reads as TGTGCCAGCAGCTTGGGTCCCGGCTCCTACGAGCAGTACTTC. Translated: CASSLGPGSYEQYF.

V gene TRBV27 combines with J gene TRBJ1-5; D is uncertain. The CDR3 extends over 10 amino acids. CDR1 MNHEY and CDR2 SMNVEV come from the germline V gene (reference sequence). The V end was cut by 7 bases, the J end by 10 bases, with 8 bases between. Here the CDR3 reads CASTGRPQHF. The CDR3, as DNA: TGTGCCAGCACCGGGAGACCCCAGCATTTT.

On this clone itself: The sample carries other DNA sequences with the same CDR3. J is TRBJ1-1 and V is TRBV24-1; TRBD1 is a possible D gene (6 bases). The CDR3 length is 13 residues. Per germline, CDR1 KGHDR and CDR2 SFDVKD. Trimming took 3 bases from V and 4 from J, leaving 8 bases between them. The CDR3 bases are TGTGCCACCAGTGATCTCAGGGGCACTGAAGCTTTCTTT. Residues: CATSDLRGTEAFF.

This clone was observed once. The CDR3 DNA sequence: TGTGCCATCAGTGAGTCACGTCCAAGGACAGGGGAAAAACTGTTTTTT. Translating it yields CAISESRPRTGEKLFF. The chain has TRBV10-3 and TRBJ1-4; 8 positions match TRBD1. The CDR3 covers 16 residues. Unmatched junction bases numbered 8, after V lost 0 bases and J lost 8 bases. Germline V gene data show CDR1 as ENHRY and CDR2 as SYGVKD.

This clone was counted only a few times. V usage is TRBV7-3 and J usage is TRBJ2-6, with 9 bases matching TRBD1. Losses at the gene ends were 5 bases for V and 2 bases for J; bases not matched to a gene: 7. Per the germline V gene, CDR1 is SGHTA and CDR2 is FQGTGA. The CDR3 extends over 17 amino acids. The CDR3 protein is CASSPGTGNPGANVLTF. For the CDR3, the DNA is TGTGCCAGCAGCCCCGGGACAGGGAACCCTGGGGCCAACGTCCTGACTTTC.

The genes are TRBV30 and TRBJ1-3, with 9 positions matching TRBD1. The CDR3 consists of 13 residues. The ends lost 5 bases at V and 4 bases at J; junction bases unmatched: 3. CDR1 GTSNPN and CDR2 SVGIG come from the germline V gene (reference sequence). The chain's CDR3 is CAWDRGVGNTIYF. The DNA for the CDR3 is TGTGCCTGGGACAGGGGGGTCGGAAACACCATATATTTT.

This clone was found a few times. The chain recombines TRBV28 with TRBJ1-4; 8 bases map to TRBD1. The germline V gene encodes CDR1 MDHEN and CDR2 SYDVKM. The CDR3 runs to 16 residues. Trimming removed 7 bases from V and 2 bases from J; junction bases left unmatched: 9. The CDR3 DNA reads TGTGCCAGCAACGAAATTGGGACAGGTACTAATGAAAAACTGTTTTTT. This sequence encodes CASNEIGTGTNEKLFF.

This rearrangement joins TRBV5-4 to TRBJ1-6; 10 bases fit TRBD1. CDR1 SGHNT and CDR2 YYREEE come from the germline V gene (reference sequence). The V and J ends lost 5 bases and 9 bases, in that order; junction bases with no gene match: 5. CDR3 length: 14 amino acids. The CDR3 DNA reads TGTGCCAGCAGTGGGACAGGGGAGAGTTCACCCCTCCACTTT. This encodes CASSGTGESSPLHF.

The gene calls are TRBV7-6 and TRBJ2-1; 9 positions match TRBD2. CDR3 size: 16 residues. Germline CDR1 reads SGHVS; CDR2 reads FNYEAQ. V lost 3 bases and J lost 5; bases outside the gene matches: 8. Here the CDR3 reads CASSLGLAFPDNEQFF. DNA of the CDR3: TGTGCCAGCAGCTTGGGACTAGCTTTCCCTGACAATGAGCAGTTCTTC.

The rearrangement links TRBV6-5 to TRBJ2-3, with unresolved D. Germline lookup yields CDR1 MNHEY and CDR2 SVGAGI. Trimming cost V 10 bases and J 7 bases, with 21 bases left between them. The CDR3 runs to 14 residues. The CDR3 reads CAITGLEAGYTQYF. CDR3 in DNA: TGTGCCATTACTGGTCTTGAGGCCGGTTATACGCAGTATTTT.